Reported below is one T cell receptor beta chain. What it recognizes is unknown. CDR3 size: 15 residues. The V gene's germline CDR1 is MNHEY and CDR2 SVGAGI. These data come from a study of T cell clusters in autoimmune cytopenias. Overall study results and limits: TRB repertoire shifts in secondary cytopenia and chronic lymphocytic leukemia mostly reflected lymphoma, not autoimmunity.

One tube held mixed TRB-A and TRB-B primer pools for touch-down PCR. From its re-call of the multiplex PCR reads, TCRdb lists each CDR3 protein once, without DNA. Its table records 1,200 or so distinct CDR3 sequences. Each sample's input was 200 to 300 ng genomic DNA, 38,000 or so genome equivalents. This receptor was identified in a human donor with an autoimmune cytopenia or autoimmune hepatitis (not recorded which). The V call is TRBV6-5, the J call TRBJ1-6; TCRdb proposes TRBD1, but this gene call is untestable without DNA. The sequenced material came from peripheral blood. CDR3 region: CASGNRGIYNSPLHF.